This is a list of T cell receptor beta chains from one sample in a study of early T cells in non-severe SARS-CoV-2 infection. TCRdb independently ran MiXCR on the 5' RACE reads; one entry per CDR3 protein. This table has tens of thousands of distinct CDR3 sequences, about 13% appearing once. Sequencing was performed on whole blood. These receptors were collected from an adult who was a healthcare worker with PCR-confirmed SARS-CoV-2 infection or an uninfected control (not recorded which). CDR3s include the opening cysteine and the closing phenylalanine or tryptophan. A D gene is named only where the DNA matches it firmly. Clone size is stated in some rows and not others, as once, few, many or a class when expanded.

cdr3_nt	cdr3_aa	d_call	clone_size	v_call	j_call
TGTGCCAGCAGCCAAGATGGAGAGGGGGTAGCTAACTATGGCTACACCTTC	CASSQDGEGVANYGYTF	-	few	TRBV3-1	TRBJ1-2
TGCAGTGCTAGAGGACTAGCAGGCGAGCAGTTCTTC	CSARGLAGEQFF	TRBD2	many	TRBV20-1	TRBJ2-1
TGTGCCAGCAGTGCGGCCGGCGGAGCCTCCCTCTACGAGCAGTACTTC	CASSAAGGASLYEQYF	-	few	TRBV28	TRBJ2-7
TGTGCCAGCAGTACAGGGGTCGTCTCACCCCTCCATTTT	CASSTGVVSPLHF	TRBD1	many	TRBV7-9	TRBJ1-6
TGTGCCAGCAGCTTCGGCTATGGCTACACCTTC	CASSFGYGYTF	-	many	TRBV7-9	TRBJ1-2
TGTGCCAGCAGCTCACACAGGGCGAACACTGAAGCTTTCTTT	CASSSHRANTEAFF	-	-	TRBV11-1	TRBJ1-1
TGCGCCAGCAGCCTAGCCGGGACAGGAGCCTTCAATGAGCAGTTCTTC	CASSLAGTGAFNEQFF	TRBD1	many	TRBV5-1	TRBJ2-1
TGTGCCAGCAGCTTGGTCCCCGTCGATGGCTACACCTTC	CASSLVPVDGYTF	-	many	TRBV7-9	TRBJ1-2
TGCGCCAGCGCATCTCAGACAGGGGGTGAGACCCAGTACTTC	CASASQTGGETQYF	TRBD1	many	TRBV5-1	TRBJ2-5
TGTGCCAGCAGTTCCACCCCGGGGAGCCAGGTGTCCTTACGCAATCAGCCCCAGCATTTT	CASSSTPGSQVSLRNQPQHF	-	many	TRBV6-6	TRBJ1-5